The next 23 T cell receptor beta chains were all read from a single sample in a study of tissue T cells after allogeneic stem cell transplantation. Assay used: immunoSEQ multiplex PCR; TCRdb lists only in-frame clones, some missing. There are 45,000 to 50,000 clones in the sample; approximately 73% occur only once, and about 0.71% lies in the top ten. Sequencing was carried out using sorted cells pooled from one or two spleens. The source of these receptors is a pool of C57BL/6 mice in good health.

To note about this clone: Gene names are the mouse ones. Read data end 1 residue before the CDR3 end; the end is taken from the germline J gene. V gene TRBV3 combines with J gene TRBJ2-3; weak D call: TRBD1 (6 bases). Germline V gene data show CDR1 as SNHLY and CDR2 as FYNGKV (reference sequence). V lost 4 bases to trimming and J lost 4 bases, with 12 bases between them. The CDR3 consists of 14 residues. The CDR3: CASSYAQGPETLYF. CDR3 DNA, as far as it was read: TGTGCCAGCAGCTACGCACAGGGTCCAGAAACGCTGTAT.

This clone was recorded once. The gene symbols are mouse symbols. The read gets to within 1 residue of the CDR3 end, and the germline J gene fills in the rest. The J gene is TRBJ2-5, the V gene TRBV19, with D unresolved. The V gene lost 0 bases and the J gene lost 3 bases, with 5 bases spanning the gap. Per the germline V gene, CDR1 is FNHDT and CDR2 is SITEND (reference sequence). The CDR3 has 13 amino acids. The CDR3 sequence: CASSIDWQDTQYF. The sequenced CDR3 bases are TGTGCCAGCAGTATAGATTGGCAAGACACCCAGTAC.

The sample holds one count of this clone. Gene and germline names: mouse. The CDR3 end falls 1 residue outside the read, so it is completed with the germline J gene. The rearrangement links TRBV13-2 to TRBJ2-5; 7 nucleotides agree with TRBD2. J gave up 1 base and V 2 bases, and 1 base lay outside the gene matches. Germline CDR1 is NNHNN and CDR2 is SYGAGS (reference sequence). The CDR3 spans 14 residues. The CDR3 is CASGEWGDQDTQYF. The CDR3 bases that were read are TGTGCCAGCGGTGAGTGGGGGGACCAAGACACCCAGTAC.

Note on this clone: Genes and germline are mouse. The DNA ends 1 residue before the CDR3 does, and the rest of the CDR3 is filled in from the germline J gene. The chain carries TRBV4 and TRBJ2-2; D ambiguous. Trimming cost V 3 bases and J 4 bases, with 3 bases left between them. The germline CDR1 and CDR2 sequences are LGHDT and YNNKQL (reference sequence). The CDR3 loop spans 12 amino acids. Incomplete CDR3 DNA: TGTGCCAGCAGCTATGGCACCGGGCAGCTCTAC. Translated: CASSYGTGQLY. The full CDR3 protein is CASSYGTGQLYF.

Note on this clone: Here the gene names and germline are mouse. Read data end 1 residue before the CDR3 end; the end is taken from the germline J gene. This chain links TRBV17 with TRBJ2-5, with 8 bases matching TRBD2. Germline CDR1 is MNHDT and CDR2 is YYDKIL. This CDR3 spans 14 amino acids. Losses at the gene ends were 1 base for V and 3 bases for J; bases not matched to a gene: 0. The CDR3 bases that were read are TGTGCTAGCAGTAGAGGGACTGGGCAAGACACCCAGTAC. Amino acid sequence: CASSRGTGQDTQY. The full CDR3 reads CASSRGTGQDTQYF.

A word on this clone: Gene names and germline refer to mouse. The read halts 1 residue ahead of the CDR3 end, with the missing end drawn from the germline J gene. J is TRBJ1-6 and V is TRBV22. TRBV22 is designated a pseudogene. TRBJ1-6 is an open reading frame whose function is uncertain. CDR3 size: 12 residues. The covered CDR3 bases are TGTGCCAGCAGTTGTGGGAATTCGCCCCTCTAC. It codes for CASSCGNSPLY. The full CDR3 protein reads CASSCGNSPLYF.

Details on this clone: Mouse germline and gene names are used. The CDR3 region is CASGDAGAANERLFF. The DNA read from the CDR3 is TGTGCCAGCGGTGATGCAGGGGCGGCCAACGAAAGATTATTT. The chain joins TRBV13-2 to TRBJ1-4; the D gene is possibly TRBD1 (6 bases). The CDR3 extends 1 residue past the end of the read, so its final part is completed from the germline J gene. The CDR3 has 15 amino acids. The germline V gene encodes CDR1 NNHNN and CDR2 SYGAGS (reference sequence). Trimming shortened V by 0 bases and J by 3 bases, and 9 bases separated the two germline ends.

A remark on this clone: All gene names here are mouse names. The CDR3 end is not reached by the read, which stops 1 residue before it; the germline J gene fills it in. The gene calls are TRBV23 and TRBJ2-4; TRBD1 reflects the table's D call only, with no check against the DNA. The CDR3 sequence is 13 residues long. In germline, CDR1 is KGHTA, CDR2 FQNQQP. CDR3 sequence: CSSSQGQKNTLYF. The covered CDR3 bases are TGCTCCAGCAGTCAAGGACAGAAAAACACCTTGTAC.

Worth noting for this clone: Any gene name here is a mouse gene name. The CDR3 is cut off 1 residue early in the read; its end comes from the germline J gene. This chain joins TRBV2 and TRBJ1-3, with a possible D match to TRBD1 (5 bases). The germline gives CDR1 LGHNA, CDR2 YSYQKL. This CDR3 has 16 residues. V was cut by 0 bases and J by 0 bases, with 9 bases left in between. This CDR3 is CASSQEAGNSGNTLYF. CDR3 DNA (partial): TGTGCCAGCAGCCAAGAAGCAGGGAATTCTGGAAATACGCTCTAT.

On this clone itself: Mouse germline and gene names are used. The read halts 1 residue ahead of the CDR3 end, with the missing end drawn from the germline J gene. This sequence joins TRBV19 and TRBJ2-5; 12 bases are shared with TRBD2. The CDR3 has 15 amino acids. Germline V CDR1 and CDR2: FNHDT, SITEND (reference sequence). V lost 5 bases to trimming and J lost 1 base; unmatched junction nucleotides: 2. The CDR3 protein is CASSRDWGDQDTQYF. The CDR3 DNA, read in part, is TGTGCCAGCAGCCGGGACTGGGGGGACCAAGACACCCAGTAC.

This clone was counted once. Mouse names are used for the genes. The CDR3 extends 1 residue past the end of the read, so its final part is completed from the germline J gene. The chain employs TRBV16 and TRBJ2-4; D unclear. V dropped 0 bases and J dropped 1 base, with 8 bases sitting between them. The CDR3 is 15 amino acids. CDR1 is SGHSA and CDR2 is FRNQAP in the germline V gene. CDR3 residues: CASSLDLTGQNTLYF. The part of the CDR3 DNA that was read is TGTGCAAGCAGCTTAGATTTGACCGGTCAAAACACCTTGTAC.

On this clone: Genes and germline are mouse. The read halts 1 residue ahead of the CDR3 end, with the missing end drawn from the germline J gene. The chain combines TRBV1 with TRBJ2-2, with 8 positions matching TRBD1. Germline V lookup: CDR1 NSQYPW, CDR2 LRSPGD (reference sequence). The CDR3 runs to 15 residues. The V and J ends lost 1 base and 2 bases, in that order; junction bases with no gene match: 0. The CDR3 protein is CTCSAGTGNTGQLYF. CDR3 DNA, as far as it was read: TGCACCTGCAGTGCAGGGACAGGGAACACCGGGCAGCTCTAC.

The table lists this clone with a count of one. Gene names denote mouse genes. The observed sequence ends 1 residue before the CDR3 terminus, with the missing tail filled in from the germline J gene. This sequence joins TRBV12-2 and TRBJ2-1; 7 nucleotides match TRBD1. Germline V gives CDR1 SGHLS, CDR2 HYDKME. The CDR3 sequence is 13 residues long. V lost 1 base and J lost 7; bases outside the gene matches: 3. The chain's CDR3 is CASSLNRGAEQFF. Partial CDR3 DNA: TGTGCCAGCTCTCTAAACAGGGGAGCTGAGCAGTTC.

As to this clone: The germline and genes are mouse ones. Read sequence stops 1 residue before the CDR3 end, and the germline J gene provides the missing end. The V gene is TRBV31, the J gene TRBJ2-5; 8 positions match TRBD2. Per germline, CDR1 GKSSPN and CDR2 SITVG. The trim removed 5 bases at V and 0 bases at J, leaving 4 bases unmatched. The CDR3 is 14 amino acids. CDR3 amino acids: CAWAGGRNQDTQYF. The CDR3 DNA, read in part, is TGTGCCTGGGCTGGGGGGCGAAACCAAGACACCCAGTAC.

In regard to this clone: The genes and germline here are from mouse. The CDR3 loop reads CASSRTGGFEQYF. The part of the CDR3 DNA that was read is TGTGCCAGCTCCCGGACAGGGGGCTTTGAACAGTAC. The rearrangement joins TRBV12-1 to TRBJ2-7; 11 positions agree with TRBD1. The read ends 1 residue before the CDR3 terminus; that terminus is restored from the germline J gene. Germline CDR1 is SGHSN and CDR2 is HYEKVE. Trimming at V came to 4 bases and at J to 6 bases, leaving 4 bases not matched to a gene. CDR3 length: 13 amino acids. The full variable domain, its missing parts supplied by reference TRBV12-1 and TRBJ2-7, is DSGVVQSPRHIIKEKGGRSVLTCIPISGHSNVVWYQQTLGKELKFLIQHYEKVERDKGFLPSRFSVQQFDDYHSEMNMSALELEDSAMYFCASSRTGGFEQYFGPGTRLTVL.

As to this clone: The gene symbols are mouse symbols. The read halts 1 residue ahead of the CDR3 end, with the missing end drawn from the germline J gene. The V call is TRBV13-3, the J call TRBJ1-5; no firm D call. Germline lookup yields CDR1 NNHDY and CDR2 SYVADS. The length of the CDR3 is 14 residues. Trimming shortened V by 3 bases and J by 0 bases, and 7 bases separated the two germline ends. CDR3 region: CASSGSYNNQAPLF. The part of the CDR3 DNA that was read is TGTGCCAGCAGTGGGTCCTATAACAACCAGGCTCCGCTT.

On this clone: Gene and germline names: mouse. Coverage ceases 1 residue before the CDR3 finishes, and the germline J gene fills in the end. This rearrangement joins TRBV4 to TRBJ2-2; TRBD2 matches 10 bases. The CDR3 runs to 16 residues. Germline CDR1 is LGHDT and CDR2 is YNNKQL (reference sequence). The V segment lost 5 bases and the J segment 0 bases; nucleotides outside the gene matches: 3. CDR3 loop: CASSRLGGSNTGQLYF. The CDR3 DNA, read in part, is TGTGCCAGCAGCAGACTGGGGGGCTCAAACACCGGGCAGCTCTAC.

Turning to this clone: Mouse gene names and germline throughout. The read gets to within 1 residue of the CDR3 end, and the germline J gene fills in the rest. This sequence joins TRBV19 and TRBJ1-6; D possibly corresponds to TRBD1 (5 bases). TRBJ1-6 belongs to the ORF category, with a function that is uncertain. This CDR3 region has 14 residues. The germline V gene has CDR1 FNHDT and CDR2 SITEND (reference sequence). V shed 2 bases and J shed 3 bases, with 6 bases lying between them. The CDR3 bases that were read are TGTGCCAGCAGTATTCAGGGCTATAATTCGCCCCTCTAC. It encodes CASSIQGYNSPLY. The entire CDR3 protein reads CASSIQGYNSPLYF.

Turning to this clone: Mouse names are used for the genes. The read falls 1 residue short of the CDR3 end, and the missing part is taken from the germline J gene. This chain links TRBV13-2 with TRBJ2-2; TRBD2 aligns across 7 bases. CDR1 and CDR2 from the germline V gene are NNHNN and SYGAGS (reference sequence). V was pared by 0 bases and J by 0 bases, with 2 bases of the junction left unmatched. The CDR3 sequence is 16 residues long. The sequenced part of the CDR3 DNA is TGTGCCAGCGGTGATGCATGGGGGGCAAACACCGGGCAGCTCTAC. Translation gives CASGDAWGANTGQLY. The entire CDR3 is CASGDAWGANTGQLYF.

In this sample, this clone turned up once. Gene and germline names: mouse. CDR3 loop: CASSLSRDRGRSSDYTF. CDR3 DNA (partial): TGTGCAAGCAGCTTGTCCCGGGACAGGGGGCGCAGCTCCGACTACACC. This chain connects TRBV16 to TRBJ1-2; 12 nucleotides line up with TRBD1. The read ends 1 residue early relative to the CDR3; the germline J gene fills the gap. V dropped 3 bases and J dropped 4; count of bases not matched to a gene: 9. The CDR3 runs to 17 residues. CDR1 SGHSA and CDR2 FRNQAP come from the germline V gene. Full variable domain (outside the CDR3, taken from reference TRBV16 and TRBJ1-2): NAGVIQTPRHKVTGKGQEATLWCEPISGHSAVFWYRQTIVQGLEFLTYFRNQAPIDDSGMPKERFSAQMPNQSHSTLKIQSTQPQDSAVYLCASSLSRDRGRSSDYTFGSGTRLLVI.

This clone has a handful of counts. Gene names and germline refer to mouse. The sequence runs out 1 residue before the end of the CDR3; the remainder is reconstructed from the germline J gene. Other DNA variants within this sample encode the same CDR3. V is TRBV3 and J is TRBJ2-7; D unresolved. Per germline, CDR1 SNHLY and CDR2 FYNGKV (reference sequence). V lost 0 bases and J 4 bases, leaving 4 bases between the germline ends. CDR3 length: 12 residues. CDR3 sequence reads: CASSLAGYEQYF. CDR3 DNA, as far as it was read: TGTGCCAGCAGCTTAGCAGGGTATGAACAGTAC. Based on the CDR3 plus reference TRBV3 and TRBJ2-7, the full variable domain is GPKVLQIPSHQIIDMGQMVTLNCDPVSNHLYFYWYKQILGQQMEFLVNFYNGKVMEKSKLFKDQFSVERPDGSYFTLKIQPTALEDSAVYFCASSLAGYEQYFGPGTRLTVL.

Comment on this clone: Mouse germline and gene names are used. This CDR3 reads CASSLETPSSYEQYF. Incomplete CDR3 DNA: TGTGCCAGCAGCTTAGAGACTCCGAGCTCCTATGAACAGTAC. The chain employs TRBV3 and TRBJ2-7; D gene unclear. Sequencing ends 1 residue short of the CDR3 end; the germline J gene provides the rest. V lost 1 base to trimming and J lost 0 bases, with 10 bases between them. The CDR3 extends over 15 amino acids. CDR1 SNHLY and CDR2 FYNGKV come from the germline V gene (reference sequence).

Points on this clone: Gene and germline names: mouse. The sequenced CDR3 bases are TGTGCCTGGAGTCGAGGGTTTAACCAAGACACCCAGTAC. Translating gives CAWSRGFNQDTQY. In full, the CDR3 reads CAWSRGFNQDTQYF. This rearrangement joins TRBV31 to TRBJ2-5; D gene uncertain. Read data end 1 residue before the CDR3 end; the end is taken from the germline J gene. Trimming cost V 1 base and J 0 bases, with 8 bases left between them. The CDR3 length is 14 residues. The germline V gene has CDR1 GKSSPN and CDR2 SITVG.